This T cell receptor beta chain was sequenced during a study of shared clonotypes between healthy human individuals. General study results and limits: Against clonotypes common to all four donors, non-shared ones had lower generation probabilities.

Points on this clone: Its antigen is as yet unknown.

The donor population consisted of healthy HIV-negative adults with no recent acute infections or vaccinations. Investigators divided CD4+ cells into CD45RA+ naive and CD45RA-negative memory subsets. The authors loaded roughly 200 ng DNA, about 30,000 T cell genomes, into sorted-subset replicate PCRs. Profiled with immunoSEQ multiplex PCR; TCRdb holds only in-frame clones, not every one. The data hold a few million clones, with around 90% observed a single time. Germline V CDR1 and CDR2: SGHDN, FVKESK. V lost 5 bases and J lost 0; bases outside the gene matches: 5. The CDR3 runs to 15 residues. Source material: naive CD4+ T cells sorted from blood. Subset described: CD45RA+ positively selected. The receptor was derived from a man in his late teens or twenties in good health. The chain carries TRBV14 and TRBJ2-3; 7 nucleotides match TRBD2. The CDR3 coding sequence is TGTGCCAGCAGCTTTAGCGGGCGTAGCACAGATACGCAGTATTTT. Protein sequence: CASSFSGRSTDTQYF.